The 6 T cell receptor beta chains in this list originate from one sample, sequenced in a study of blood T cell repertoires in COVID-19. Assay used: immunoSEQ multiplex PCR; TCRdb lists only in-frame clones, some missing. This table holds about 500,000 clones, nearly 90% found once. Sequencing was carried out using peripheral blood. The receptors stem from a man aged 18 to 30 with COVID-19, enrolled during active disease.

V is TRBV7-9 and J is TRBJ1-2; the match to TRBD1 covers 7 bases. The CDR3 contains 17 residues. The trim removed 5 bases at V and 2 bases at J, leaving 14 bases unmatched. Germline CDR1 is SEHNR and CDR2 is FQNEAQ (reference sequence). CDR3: CASSPPELGQTNYGYTF. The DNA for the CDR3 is TGTGCCAGCAGCCCCCCTGAACTGGGACAGACCAACTATGGCTACACCTTC.

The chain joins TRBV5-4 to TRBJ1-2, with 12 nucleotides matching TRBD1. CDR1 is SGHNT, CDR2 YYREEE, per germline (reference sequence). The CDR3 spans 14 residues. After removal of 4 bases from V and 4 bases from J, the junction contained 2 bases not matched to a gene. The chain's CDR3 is CASSGTGGGYGYTF. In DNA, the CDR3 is TGTGCCAGCAGCGGGACAGGGGGCGGCTATGGCTACACCTTC.

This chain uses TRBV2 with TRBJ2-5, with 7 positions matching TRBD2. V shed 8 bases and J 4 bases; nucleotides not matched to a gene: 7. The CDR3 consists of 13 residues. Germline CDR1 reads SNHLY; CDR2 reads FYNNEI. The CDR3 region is CASVGGRGETQYF. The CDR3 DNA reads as TGTGCCAGCGTTGGAGGGAGGGGAGAGACCCAGTACTTC.

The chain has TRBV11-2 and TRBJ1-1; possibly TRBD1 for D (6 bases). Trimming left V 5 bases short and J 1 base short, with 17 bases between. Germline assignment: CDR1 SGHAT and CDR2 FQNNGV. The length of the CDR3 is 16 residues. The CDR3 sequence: CASSPRPGTQNTEAFF. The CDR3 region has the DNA TGTGCCAGCAGCCCAAGACCCGGGACACAGAACACTGAAGCTTTCTTT. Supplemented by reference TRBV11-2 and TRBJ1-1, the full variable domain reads EAGVAQSPRYKIIEKRQSVAFWCNPISGHATLYWYQQILGQGPKLLIQFQNNGVVDDSQLPKDRFSAERLKGVDSTLKIQPAKLEDSAVYLCASSPRPGTQNTEAFFGQGTRLTVV.

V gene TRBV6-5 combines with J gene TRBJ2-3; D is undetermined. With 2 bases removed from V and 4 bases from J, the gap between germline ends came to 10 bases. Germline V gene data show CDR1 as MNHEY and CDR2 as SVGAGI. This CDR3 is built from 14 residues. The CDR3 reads CASSYRQAADTQYF. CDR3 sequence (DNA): TGTGCCAGCAGTTACAGGCAGGCAGCAGATACGCAGTATTTT.

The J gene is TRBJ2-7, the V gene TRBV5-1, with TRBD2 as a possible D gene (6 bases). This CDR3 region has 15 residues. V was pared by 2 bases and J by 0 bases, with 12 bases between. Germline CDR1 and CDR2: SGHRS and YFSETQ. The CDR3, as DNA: TGCGCCAGCAGCTTACACCGGGGGACCTCCTACGAGCAGTACTTC. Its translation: CASSLHRGTSYEQYF. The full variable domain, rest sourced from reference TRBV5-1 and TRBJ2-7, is KAGVTQTPRYLIKTRGQQVTLSCSPISGHRSVSWYQQTPGQGLQFLFEYFSETQRNKGNFPGRFSGRQFSNSRSEMNVSTLELGDSALYLCASSLHRGTSYEQYFGPGTRLTVT.